This TCR beta chain was obtained from a study of T cells after yellow fever vaccination. Study-wide findings and caveats: Weaker, the secondary response peaked sooner, at day 5 versus 15.

Germline-derived CDR1 and CDR2 are DFQATT and SNEGSKA (reference sequence). V was pared by 0 bases and J by 3 bases, with 12 bases of the junction left unmatched. CDR3 length equals 18 residues. Turning to this clonotype: The antigen is not known.

Template switching with 5'RACE generated the TCR cDNA and added a universal primer site and UMIs. MiXCR, run by TCRdb on the 5' RACE reads, gives a single entry per CDR3 protein. The data contain about 260,000 distinct CDR3 sequences, roughly 13% of them singletons. Specimen: CD4+ T cells sorted from PBMCs, collected 45 days after the yellow fever booster vaccination. The sequence was collected from a man between 25 and 39 years old who received the YFV17D yellow fever vaccine. The chain joins TRBV20-1 to TRBJ2-3; 10 bases match TRBD2. The CDR3 nucleotides are TGCAGTGCTAGAGATTGGCCTAGCGGGAGTGTTGAAACAGATACGCAGTATTTT. Its translation is CSARDWPSGSVETDTQYF.